This T cell receptor (beta chain) was retrieved from a study of T cells in Graves' hyperthyroidism and ophthalmopathy. General study findings and limits: Classification by a 13 V-J model distinguished ophthalmopathy from stable hyperthyroidism. Within blood appeared most thyroid clonotypes that had expanded above 0.001.

Regions amplified from RNA transcripts were the TCR beta CDR3 regions. With the HTBI primer set, the TCR CDR3 went through a first round of RT-PCR. TCRdb re-called the multiplex PCR reads through MiXCR, storing one row per CDR3 protein. This table has just over 550,000 distinct CDR3 sequences, just over 45% appearing once. This CDR3 region has 14 residues. V shed 6 bases and J 9 bases; nucleotides not matched to a gene: 7. As concerns this clonotype: Its antigen is as yet unknown.

Used for diagnoses were clinical symptoms, serum thyroxine and TRAb, thyroid ultrasound and orbital computed tomography. The receptor comes from a woman under 30 with Graves' hyperthyroidism. V gene TRBV12-3 or TRBV12-4 combines with J gene TRBJ1-6; 8 nucleotides line up with TRBD1. The sequenced sample consisted of peripheral blood or thyroid tissue (not recorded which). CDR3 loop: CASRKGQGSSPLHF. The CDR3 nucleotides are TGTGCCAGCAGAAAAGGACAGGGCAGTTCACCCCTCCACTTT.